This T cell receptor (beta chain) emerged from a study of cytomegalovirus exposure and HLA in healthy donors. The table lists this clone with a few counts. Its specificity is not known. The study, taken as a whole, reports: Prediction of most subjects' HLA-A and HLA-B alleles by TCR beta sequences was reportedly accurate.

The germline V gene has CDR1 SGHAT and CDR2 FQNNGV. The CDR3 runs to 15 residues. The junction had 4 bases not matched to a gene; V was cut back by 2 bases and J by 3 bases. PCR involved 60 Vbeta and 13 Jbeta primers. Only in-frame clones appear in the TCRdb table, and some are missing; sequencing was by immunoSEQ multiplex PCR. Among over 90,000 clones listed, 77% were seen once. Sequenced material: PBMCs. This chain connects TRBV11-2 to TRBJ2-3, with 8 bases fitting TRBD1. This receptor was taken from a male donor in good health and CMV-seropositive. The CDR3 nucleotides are TGTGCCAGCAGCTTACAGACAGGGGAAACAGATACGCAGTATTTT. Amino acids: CASSLQTGETDTQYF.